These 10 T cell receptor beta chains came from one sample sequenced in a study of blood T cell repertoires in COVID-19. The method was immunoSEQ multiplex PCR; TCRdb's version includes in-frame clones alone and lacks a portion of them. Of around 98,000 clones in the sample, 70% to 85% were seen once. The sample was peripheral blood. Receptor source: a man aged 70 or older with active or convalescent COVID-19.

CDR3 nucleotides: TGTGCCAGCAGCACAGGGGGCTTTACTGAAGCTTTCTTT. Translation gives CASSTGGFTEAFF. This chain joins TRBV7-3 and TRBJ1-1, with 9 positions matching TRBD1. This CDR3 contains 13 residues. V lost 5 bases to trimming and J lost 5 bases; unmatched junction nucleotides: 3. Germline V gene lookup returns CDR1 SGHTA and CDR2 FQGTGA.

This clone was observed a single time. The V call is TRBV2, the J call TRBJ2-5; TRBD1 matches 8 bases. The trim removed 7 bases at V and 2 bases at J, leaving 3 bases unmatched. The CDR3 is 13 residues long. Germline CDR1 SNHLY, CDR2 FYNNEI. The CDR3 DNA reads TGTGCCAGCATGAGGACAGGGCAAGAGACCCAGTACTTC. Its translation: CASMRTGQETQYF.

The rearrangement links TRBV2 to TRBJ2-7; 11 bases match TRBD2. Trimming at V came to 4 bases and at J to 4 bases, leaving 3 bases not matched to a gene. The CDR3 is made up of 14 amino acids. Germline assignment: CDR1 SNHLY and CDR2 FYNNEI. Here the CDR3 DNA reads TGTGCCAGCAGTGCAGGACTAGCGGGTTACGAGCAGTACTTC. Translating it yields CASSAGLAGYEQYF. Supplemented by reference TRBV2 and TRBJ2-7, the full variable domain reads EPEVTQTPSHQVTQMGQEVILRCVPISNHLYFYWYRQILGQKVEFLVSFYNNEISEKSEIFDDQFSVERPDGSNFTLKIRSTKLEDSAMYFCASSAGLAGYEQYFGPGTRLTVT.

The chain is built from TRBV29-1 and TRBJ2-3; TRBD1 matches at 7 bases. The germline V gene has CDR1 SQVTM and CDR2 ANQGSEA. The CDR3 contains 14 residues. V lost 4 bases to trimming and J lost 0 bases; unmatched junction nucleotides: 4. CDR3 protein: CSVVDRSSTDTQYF. The CDR3 region has the DNA TGCAGCGTTGTGGACAGGTCTAGCACAGATACGCAGTATTTT.

The chain carries TRBV15 and TRBJ2-1; 8 nucleotides align to TRBD2. The germline CDR1 and CDR2 sequences are LNHNV and YYDKDF (reference sequence). The J segment lost 9 bases and the V segment lost 0 bases, leaving 4 bases of the junction unmatched. The CDR3 consists of 14 residues. The CDR3 is CATSRDRGGSEQFF. In DNA, the CDR3 is TGTGCCACCAGCAGAGATCGGGGGGGAAGTGAGCAGTTCTTC.

This clone has only one observation. The genes are TRBV6-5 and TRBJ1-5; D is perhaps TRBD1 (6 bases). V was clipped by 6 bases and J by 6 bases, with 18 bases between them. CDR3 size: 15 residues. Germline CDR1 is MNHEY and CDR2 is SVGAGI. Here the CDR3 reads CASSPDRRITQPQHF. In DNA, the CDR3 is TGTGCCAGCAGCCCCGACAGGCGGATTACTCAGCCCCAGCATTTT.

This sequence joins TRBV11-3 and TRBJ2-5, with D uncertain. In germline, CDR1 is SGHNT, CDR2 YENEEA. The CDR3 is 14 residues long. V was pared by 5 bases and J by 5 bases, with 15 bases between. CDR3 loop: CASSPPGSRETQYF. The CDR3 region has the DNA TGTGCCAGCAGCCCCCCCGGGTCCCGGGAGACCCAGTACTTC.

This chain connects TRBV5-1 to TRBJ2-2; 8 bases agree with TRBD1. The junction had 4 bases not matched to a gene; V was cut back by 6 bases and J by 6 bases. The V gene's germline CDR1 is SGHRS and CDR2 YFSETQ. This CDR3 has 13 amino acids. This chain's CDR3 is CASNQGASGELFF. The CDR3 DNA reads TGCGCCAGCAATCAGGGGGCGTCCGGGGAGCTGTTTTTT.

The chain is built from TRBV5-1 and TRBJ2-5, with 12 nucleotides matching TRBD2. V shed 4 bases, J shed 2 bases, and the junction held 3 bases outside the gene matches. The CDR3 has 15 residues. Germline loops: CDR1 SGHRS, CDR2 YFSETQ. The CDR3 is CASSPSGGAQETQYF. The CDR3 DNA is TGCGCCAGCAGCCCTAGCGGGGGGGCACAAGAGACCCAGTACTTC.

V gene TRBV2 combines with J gene TRBJ1-5; D gene unclear. This CDR3 is built from 15 residues. V was clipped by 8 bases and J by 0 bases, with 14 bases between them. The germline CDR1 and CDR2 sequences are SNHLY and FYNNEI. The CDR3 DNA sequence: TGTGCCAGCCAAGAGAGGGCGGTTAGCAATCAGCCCCAGCATTTT. Protein sequence: CASQERAVSNQPQHF.